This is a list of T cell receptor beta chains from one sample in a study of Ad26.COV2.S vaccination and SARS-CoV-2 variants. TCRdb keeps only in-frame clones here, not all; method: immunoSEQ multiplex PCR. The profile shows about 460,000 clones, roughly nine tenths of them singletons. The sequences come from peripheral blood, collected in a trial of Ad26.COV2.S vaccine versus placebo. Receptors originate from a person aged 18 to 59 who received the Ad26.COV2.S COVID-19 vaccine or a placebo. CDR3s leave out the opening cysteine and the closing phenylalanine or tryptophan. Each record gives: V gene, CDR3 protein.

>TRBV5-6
ASSSRTGTVSNYGYT
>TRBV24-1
ATSGAMRPPNSPLH
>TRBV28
ASSLSLGLASDTQY
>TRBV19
ASGTAYNQPQH
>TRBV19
ASIRAGSYNSPLH
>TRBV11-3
ASSSYDRGLGYSGANVLT
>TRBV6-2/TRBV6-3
ASSYLAGRADTQY
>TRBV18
ASSRTVTYEQY
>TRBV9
ASSGSGASYNEQF
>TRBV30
AGGATDTQY
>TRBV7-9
ASSPDRFRTNYGYT
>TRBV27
ASSLGTEAF
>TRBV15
ATRLDTGELF
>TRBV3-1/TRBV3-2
ASSQSVTEAF
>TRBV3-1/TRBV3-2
ASSQGGLAEIQETQY
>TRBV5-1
ASSKIASSYNEQF
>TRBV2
ASRGRHTEAF
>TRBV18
ASSPPLTGISTEAF
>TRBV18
ASSPTGTGPGNTIY
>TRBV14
ASSLVFAGELF
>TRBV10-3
AISRGLAGIPEQY
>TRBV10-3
AIGHNNEKLF
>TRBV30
AWSAPFRDQETQY
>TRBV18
ASKPGGYEQY
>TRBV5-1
ASSLGQKTDTQY
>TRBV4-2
ASSQEFVGSGRTGELF
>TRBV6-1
ASSDLWDRISYEQY
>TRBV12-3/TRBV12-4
ASSLRDLYEQY